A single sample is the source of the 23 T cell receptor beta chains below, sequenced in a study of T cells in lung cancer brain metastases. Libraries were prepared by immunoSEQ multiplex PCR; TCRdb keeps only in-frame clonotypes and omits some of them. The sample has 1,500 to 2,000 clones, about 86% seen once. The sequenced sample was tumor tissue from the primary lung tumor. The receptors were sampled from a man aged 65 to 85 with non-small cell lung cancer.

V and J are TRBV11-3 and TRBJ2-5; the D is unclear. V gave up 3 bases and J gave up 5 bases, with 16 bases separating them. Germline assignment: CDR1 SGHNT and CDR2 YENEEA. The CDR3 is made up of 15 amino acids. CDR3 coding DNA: TGTGCCAGCAGCTTGGTGGCCTTGGGTCAGGAGACCCAGTACTTC. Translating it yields CASSLVALGQETQYF.

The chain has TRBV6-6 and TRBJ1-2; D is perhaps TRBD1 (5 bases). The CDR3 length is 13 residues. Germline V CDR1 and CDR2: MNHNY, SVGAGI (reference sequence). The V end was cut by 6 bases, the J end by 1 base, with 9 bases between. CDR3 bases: TGTGCCAGCAGATTAGACAGTAACTATGGCTACACCTTC. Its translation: CASRLDSNYGYTF.

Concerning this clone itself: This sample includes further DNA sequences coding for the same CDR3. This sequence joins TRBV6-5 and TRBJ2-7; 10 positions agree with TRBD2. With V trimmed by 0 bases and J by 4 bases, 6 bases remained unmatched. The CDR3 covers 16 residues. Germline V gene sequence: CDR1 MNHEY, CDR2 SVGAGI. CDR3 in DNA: TGTGCCAGCAGTTACTCGACGCTAGCGGGAGCTTACGAGCAGTACTTC. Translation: CASSYSTLAGAYEQYF.

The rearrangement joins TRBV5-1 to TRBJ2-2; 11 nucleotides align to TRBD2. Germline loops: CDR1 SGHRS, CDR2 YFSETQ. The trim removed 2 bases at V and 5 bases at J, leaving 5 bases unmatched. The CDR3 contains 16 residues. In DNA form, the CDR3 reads TGCGCCAGCAGCTTCCTAGCGGGAGGTGAGACCGGGGAGCTGTTTTTT. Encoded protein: CASSFLAGGETGELFF.

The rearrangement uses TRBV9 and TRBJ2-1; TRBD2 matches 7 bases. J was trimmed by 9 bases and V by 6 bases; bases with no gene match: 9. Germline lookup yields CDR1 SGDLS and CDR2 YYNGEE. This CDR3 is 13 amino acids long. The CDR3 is CASTKGGSGEQFF. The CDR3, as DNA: TGTGCCAGCACCAAGGGAGGGTCGGGTGAGCAGTTCTTC.

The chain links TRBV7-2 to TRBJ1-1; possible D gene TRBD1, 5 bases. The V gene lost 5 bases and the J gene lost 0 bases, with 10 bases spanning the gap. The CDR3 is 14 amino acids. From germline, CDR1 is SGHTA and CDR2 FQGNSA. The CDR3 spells CASSLGAMNTEAFF. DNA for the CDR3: TGTGCCAGCAGCCTTGGGGCTATGAACACTGAAGCTTTCTTT.

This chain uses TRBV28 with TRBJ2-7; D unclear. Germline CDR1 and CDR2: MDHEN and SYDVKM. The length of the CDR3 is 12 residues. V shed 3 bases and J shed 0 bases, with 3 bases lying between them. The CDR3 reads CASSFSSYEQYF. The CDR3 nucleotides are TGTGCCAGCAGTTTCTCCTCCTACGAGCAGTACTTC.

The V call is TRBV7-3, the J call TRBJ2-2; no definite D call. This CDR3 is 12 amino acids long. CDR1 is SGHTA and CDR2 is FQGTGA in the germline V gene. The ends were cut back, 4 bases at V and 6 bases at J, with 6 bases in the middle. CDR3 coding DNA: TGTGCCAGCAGCTCCGAGCCCGGGGAGCTGTTTTTT. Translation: CASSSEPGELFF.

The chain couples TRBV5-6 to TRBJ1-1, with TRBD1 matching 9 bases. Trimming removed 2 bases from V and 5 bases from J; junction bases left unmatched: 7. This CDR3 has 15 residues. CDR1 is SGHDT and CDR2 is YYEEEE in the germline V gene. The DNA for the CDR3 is TGTGCCAGCAGCTTTGACAGGGGGTCGCGGACTGAAGCTTTCTTT. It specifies CASSFDRGSRTEAFF. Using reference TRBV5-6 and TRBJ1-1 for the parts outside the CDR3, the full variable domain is DAGVTQSPTHLIKTRGQQVTLRCSPKSGHDTVSWYQQALGQGPQFIFQYYEEEERQRGNFPDRFSGHQFPNYSSELNVNALLLGDSALYLCASSFDRGSRTEAFFGQGTRLTVV.

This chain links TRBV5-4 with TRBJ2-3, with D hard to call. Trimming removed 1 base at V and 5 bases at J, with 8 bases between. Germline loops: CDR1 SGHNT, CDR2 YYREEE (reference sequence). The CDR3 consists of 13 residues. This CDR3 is CASSLSLRDTQYF. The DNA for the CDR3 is TGTGCCAGCAGCTTGAGTCTCCGAGATACGCAGTATTTT.

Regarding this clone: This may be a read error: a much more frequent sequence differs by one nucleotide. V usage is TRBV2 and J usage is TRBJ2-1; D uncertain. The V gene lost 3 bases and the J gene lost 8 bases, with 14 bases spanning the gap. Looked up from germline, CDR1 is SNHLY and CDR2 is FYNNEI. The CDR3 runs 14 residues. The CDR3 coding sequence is TGTGCCAGCAGTGAGCGTGAGAGAGTCGATGAGCAGTTCTTC. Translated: CASSERERVDEQFF.

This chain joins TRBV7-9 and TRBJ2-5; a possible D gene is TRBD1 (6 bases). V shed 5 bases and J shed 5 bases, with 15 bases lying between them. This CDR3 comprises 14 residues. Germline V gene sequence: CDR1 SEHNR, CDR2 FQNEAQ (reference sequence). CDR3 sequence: CASSLTQGRETQYF. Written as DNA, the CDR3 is TGTGCCAGCAGCCTTACCCAGGGGCGGGAGACCCAGTACTTC.

CDR3 DNA: TGTGCCAGCTCACCCCGGACAGGGGGAAGGAACACTGAAGCTTTCTTT. Its translation is CASSPRTGGRNTEAFF. The chain employs TRBV18 and TRBJ1-1; 10 bases line up with TRBD1. CDR1 KGHSH and CDR2 LQKENI come from the germline V gene. The CDR3 contains 16 residues. The V and J ends lost 3 bases and 1 base, in that order; junction bases with no gene match: 5.

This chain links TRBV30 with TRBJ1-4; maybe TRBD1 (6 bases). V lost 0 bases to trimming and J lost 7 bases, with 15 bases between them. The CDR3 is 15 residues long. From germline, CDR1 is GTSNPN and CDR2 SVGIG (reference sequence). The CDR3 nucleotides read TGTGCCTGGAGTGTAAAGGGCAGGGGCCCTGAAAAACTGTTTTTT. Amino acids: CAWSVKGRGPEKLFF.

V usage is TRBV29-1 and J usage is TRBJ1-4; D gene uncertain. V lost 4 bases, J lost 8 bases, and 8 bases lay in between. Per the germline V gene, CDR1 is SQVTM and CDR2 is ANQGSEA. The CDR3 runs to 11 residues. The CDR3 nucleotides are TGCAGCGTTGGGTCGGACGAAAAACTGTTTTTT. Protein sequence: CSVGSDEKLFF.

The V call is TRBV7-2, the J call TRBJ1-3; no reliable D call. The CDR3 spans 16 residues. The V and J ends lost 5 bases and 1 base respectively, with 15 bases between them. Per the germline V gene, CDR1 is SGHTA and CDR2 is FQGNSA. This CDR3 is CASSVSALGSGNTIYF. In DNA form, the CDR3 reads TGTGCCAGCAGCGTCTCCGCCTTGGGGTCTGGAAACACCATATATTTT.

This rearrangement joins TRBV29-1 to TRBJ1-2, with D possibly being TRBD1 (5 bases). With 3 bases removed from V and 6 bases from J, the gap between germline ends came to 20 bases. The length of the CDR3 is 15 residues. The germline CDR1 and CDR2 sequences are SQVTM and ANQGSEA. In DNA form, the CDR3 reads TGCAGCGTTGAGGGGAGGATAGGGGCAACCGATGGCTACACCTTC. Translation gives CSVEGRIGATDGYTF. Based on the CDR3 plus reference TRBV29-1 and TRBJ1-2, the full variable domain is SAVISQKPSRDICQRGTSLTIQCQVDSQVTMMFWYRQQPGQSLTLIATANQGSEATYESGFVIDKFPISRPNLTFSTLTVSNMSPEDSSIYLCSVEGRIGATDGYTFGSGTRLTVV.

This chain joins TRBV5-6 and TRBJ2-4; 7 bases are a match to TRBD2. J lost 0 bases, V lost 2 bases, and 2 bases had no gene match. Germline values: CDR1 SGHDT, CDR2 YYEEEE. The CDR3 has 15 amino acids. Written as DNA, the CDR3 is TGTGCCAGCAGCTTTGTAGCGGGAGCCAAAAACATTCAGTACTTC. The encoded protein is CASSFVAGAKNIQYF.

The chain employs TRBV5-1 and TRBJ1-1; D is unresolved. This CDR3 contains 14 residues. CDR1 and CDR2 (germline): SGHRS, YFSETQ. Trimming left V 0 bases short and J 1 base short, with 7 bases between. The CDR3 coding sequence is TGCGCCAGCAGCTTGGAGACTCGGAACACTGAAGCTTTCTTT. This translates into CASSLETRNTEAFF.

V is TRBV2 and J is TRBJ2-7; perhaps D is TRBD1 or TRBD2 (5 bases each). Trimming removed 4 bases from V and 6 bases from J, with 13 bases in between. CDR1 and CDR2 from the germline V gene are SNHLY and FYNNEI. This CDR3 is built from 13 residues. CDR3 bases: TGTGCCAGCAGTGCACCTTGGGGGACCGAGCAGTACGTC. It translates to CASSAPWGTEQYV.

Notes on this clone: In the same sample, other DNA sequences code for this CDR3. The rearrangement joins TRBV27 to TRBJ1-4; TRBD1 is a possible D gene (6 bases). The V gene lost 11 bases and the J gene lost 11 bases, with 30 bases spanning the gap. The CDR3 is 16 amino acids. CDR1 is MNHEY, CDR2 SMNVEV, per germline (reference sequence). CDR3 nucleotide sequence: TGTGCCTCCCGCCTAACACCGGACAGTGACTTGGGGAAACTGTTTTTT. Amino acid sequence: CASRLTPDSDLGKLFF. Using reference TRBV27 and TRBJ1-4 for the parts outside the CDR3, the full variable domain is EAQVTQNPRYLITVTGKKLTVTCSQNMNHEYMSWYRQDPGLGLRQIYYSMNVEVTDKGDVPEGYKVSRKEKRNFPLILESPSPNQTSLYFCASRLTPDSDLGKLFFGSGTQLSVL.

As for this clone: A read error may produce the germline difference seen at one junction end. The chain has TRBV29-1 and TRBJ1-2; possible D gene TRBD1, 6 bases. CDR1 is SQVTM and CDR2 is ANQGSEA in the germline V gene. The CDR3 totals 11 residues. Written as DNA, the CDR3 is TGCAGCGTTCCCGGGGACAAAGGCTATATCTTC. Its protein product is CSVPGDKGYIF. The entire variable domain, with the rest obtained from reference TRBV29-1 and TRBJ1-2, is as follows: SAVISQKPSRDICQRGTSLTIQCQVDSQVTMMFWYRQQPGQSLTLIATANQGSEATYESGFVIDKFPISRPNLTFSTLTVSNMSPEDSSIYLCSVPGDKGYIFGSGTRLTVV.

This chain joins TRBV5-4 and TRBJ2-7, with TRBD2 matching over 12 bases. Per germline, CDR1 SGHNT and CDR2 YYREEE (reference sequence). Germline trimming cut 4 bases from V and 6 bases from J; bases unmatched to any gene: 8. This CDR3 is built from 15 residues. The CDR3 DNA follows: TGTGCCAGCAGCCTACCTAGCGGGAGGGCCCGCGAGCAGTACTTC. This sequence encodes CASSLPSGRAREQYF.